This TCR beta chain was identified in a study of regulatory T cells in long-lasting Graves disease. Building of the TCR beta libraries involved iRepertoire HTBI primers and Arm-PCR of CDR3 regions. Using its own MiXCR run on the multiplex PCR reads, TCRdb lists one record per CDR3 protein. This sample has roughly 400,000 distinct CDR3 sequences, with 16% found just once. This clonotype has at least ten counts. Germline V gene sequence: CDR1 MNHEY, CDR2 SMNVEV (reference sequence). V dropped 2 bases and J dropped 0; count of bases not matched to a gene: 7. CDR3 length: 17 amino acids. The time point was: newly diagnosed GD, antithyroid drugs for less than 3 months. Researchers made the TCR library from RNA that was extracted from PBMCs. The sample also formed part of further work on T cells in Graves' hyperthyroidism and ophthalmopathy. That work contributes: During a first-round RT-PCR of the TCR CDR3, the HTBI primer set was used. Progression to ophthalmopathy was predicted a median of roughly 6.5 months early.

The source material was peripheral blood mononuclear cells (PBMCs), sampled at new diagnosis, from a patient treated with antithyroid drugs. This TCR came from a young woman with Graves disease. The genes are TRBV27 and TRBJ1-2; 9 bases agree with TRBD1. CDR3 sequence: CASSLGTGSSPNYGYTF. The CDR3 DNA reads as TGTGCCAGCAGTTTAGGGACAGGGAGCTCCCCTAACTATGGCTACACCTTC.